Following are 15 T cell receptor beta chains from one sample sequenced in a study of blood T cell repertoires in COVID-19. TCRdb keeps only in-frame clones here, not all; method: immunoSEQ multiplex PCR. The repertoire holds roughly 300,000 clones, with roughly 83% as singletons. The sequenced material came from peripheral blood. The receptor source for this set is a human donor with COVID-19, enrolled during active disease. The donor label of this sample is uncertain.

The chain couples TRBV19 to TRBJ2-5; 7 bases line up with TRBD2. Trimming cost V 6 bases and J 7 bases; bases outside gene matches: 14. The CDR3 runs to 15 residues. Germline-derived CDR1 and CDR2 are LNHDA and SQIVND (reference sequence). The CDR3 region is CASSRYRSREGTQYF. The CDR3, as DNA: TGTGCCAGTAGCCGGTACAGGTCTAGGGAGGGGACCCAGTACTTC.

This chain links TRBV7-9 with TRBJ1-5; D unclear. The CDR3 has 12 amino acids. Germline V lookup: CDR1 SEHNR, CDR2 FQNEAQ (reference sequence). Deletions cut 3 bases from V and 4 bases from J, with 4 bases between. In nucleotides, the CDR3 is TGTGCCAGCAGCTTGGAGAATCAGCCCCAGCATTTT. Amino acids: CASSLENQPQHF.

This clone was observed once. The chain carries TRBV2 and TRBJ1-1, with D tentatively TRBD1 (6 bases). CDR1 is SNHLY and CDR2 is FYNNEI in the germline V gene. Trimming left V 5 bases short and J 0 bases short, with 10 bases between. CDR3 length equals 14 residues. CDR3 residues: CASSQDSLNTEAFF. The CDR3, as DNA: TGTGCCAGCAGTCAGGACAGTTTGAACACTGAAGCTTTCTTT.

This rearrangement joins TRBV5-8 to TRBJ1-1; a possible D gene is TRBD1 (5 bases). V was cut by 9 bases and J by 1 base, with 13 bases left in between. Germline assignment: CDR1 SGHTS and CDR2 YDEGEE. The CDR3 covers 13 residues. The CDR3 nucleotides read TGTGCCACCAGAGGGCAGGGGAACACTGAAGCTTTCTTT. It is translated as CATRGQGNTEAFF.

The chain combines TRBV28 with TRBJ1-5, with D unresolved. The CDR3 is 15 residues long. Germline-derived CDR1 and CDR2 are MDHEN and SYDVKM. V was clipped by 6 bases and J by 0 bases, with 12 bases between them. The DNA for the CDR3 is TGTGCCAGCAGAGGCAGACACGATAGCAATCAGCCCCAGCATTTT. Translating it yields CASRGRHDSNQPQHF.

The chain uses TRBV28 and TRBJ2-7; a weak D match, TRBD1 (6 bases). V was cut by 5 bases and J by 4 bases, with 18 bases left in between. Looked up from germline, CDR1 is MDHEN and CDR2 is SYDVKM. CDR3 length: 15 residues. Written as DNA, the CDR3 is TGTGCCAGCAGTCGCTACGATGGGGGCAAATACGAGCAGTACTTC. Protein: CASSRYDGGKYEQYF. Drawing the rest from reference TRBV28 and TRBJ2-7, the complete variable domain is DVKVTQSSRYLVKRTGEKVFLECVQDMDHENMFWYRQDPGLGLRLIYFSYDVKMKEKGDIPEGYSVSREKKERFSLILESASTNQTSMYLCASSRYDGGKYEQYFGPGTRLTVT.

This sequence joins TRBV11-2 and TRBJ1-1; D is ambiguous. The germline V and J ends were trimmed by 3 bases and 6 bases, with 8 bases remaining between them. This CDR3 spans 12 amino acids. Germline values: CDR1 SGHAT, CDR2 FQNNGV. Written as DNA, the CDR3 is TGTGCCAGCAGCTTCGCGGGTGCTGAAGCTTTCTTT. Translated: CASSFAGAEAFF.

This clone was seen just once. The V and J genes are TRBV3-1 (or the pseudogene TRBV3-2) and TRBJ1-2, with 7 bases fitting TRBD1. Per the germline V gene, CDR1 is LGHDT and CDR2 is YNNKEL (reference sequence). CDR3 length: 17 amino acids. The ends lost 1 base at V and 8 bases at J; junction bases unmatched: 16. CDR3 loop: CASSQVFGGTVSWGYTF. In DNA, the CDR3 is TGTGCCAGCAGCCAAGTTTTCGGTGGGACAGTGTCTTGGGGCTACACCTTC.

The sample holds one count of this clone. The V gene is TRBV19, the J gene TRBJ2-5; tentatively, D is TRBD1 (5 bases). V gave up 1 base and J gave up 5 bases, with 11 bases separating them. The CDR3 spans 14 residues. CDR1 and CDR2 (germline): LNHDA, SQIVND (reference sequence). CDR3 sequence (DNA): TGTGCCAGTAGTATAGGACAGAATCGTGAGACCCAGTACTTC. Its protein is CASSIGQNRETQYF.

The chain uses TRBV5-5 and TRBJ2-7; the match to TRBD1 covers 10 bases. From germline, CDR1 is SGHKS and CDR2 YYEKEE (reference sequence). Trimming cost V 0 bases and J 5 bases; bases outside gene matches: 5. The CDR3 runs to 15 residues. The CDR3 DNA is TGTGCCAGCAGCTTGGCCTGGGACAGGGGAAACGAGCAGTACTTC. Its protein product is CASSLAWDRGNEQYF.

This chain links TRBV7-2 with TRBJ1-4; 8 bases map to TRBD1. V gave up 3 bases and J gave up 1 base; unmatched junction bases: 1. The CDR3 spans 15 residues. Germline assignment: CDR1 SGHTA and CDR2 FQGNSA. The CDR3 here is CASSFDRGTNEKLFF. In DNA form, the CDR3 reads TGTGCCAGCAGCTTCGACAGGGGAACTAATGAAAAACTGTTTTTT.

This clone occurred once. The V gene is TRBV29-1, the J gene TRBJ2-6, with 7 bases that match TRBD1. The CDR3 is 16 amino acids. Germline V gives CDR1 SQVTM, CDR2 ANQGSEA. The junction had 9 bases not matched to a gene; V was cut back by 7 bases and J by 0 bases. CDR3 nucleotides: TGCAGCGCGATTGCCGGGACAGCCTCTGGGGCCAACGTCCTGACTTTC. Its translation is CSAIAGTASGANVLTF.

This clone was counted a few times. The CDR3 nucleotides read TGTGCCAGCAGCCGAGACGGGAAAGCCACAGATACGCAGTATTTT. As protein: CASSRDGKATDTQYF. The chain uses TRBV7-8 and TRBJ2-3; tentatively, D is TRBD2 (5 bases). The germline V gene has CDR1 SGHVS and CDR2 FQNEAQ. This CDR3 spans 15 amino acids. V dropped 5 bases and J dropped 2 bases, with 14 bases sitting between them.

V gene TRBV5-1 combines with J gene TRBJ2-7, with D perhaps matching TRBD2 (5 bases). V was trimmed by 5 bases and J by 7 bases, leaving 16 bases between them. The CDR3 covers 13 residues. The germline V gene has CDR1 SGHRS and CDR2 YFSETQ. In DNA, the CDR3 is TGCGCCAGCAGTGATAGCCCAACGGGGGAGCAGTACTTC. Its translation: CASSDSPTGEQYF.

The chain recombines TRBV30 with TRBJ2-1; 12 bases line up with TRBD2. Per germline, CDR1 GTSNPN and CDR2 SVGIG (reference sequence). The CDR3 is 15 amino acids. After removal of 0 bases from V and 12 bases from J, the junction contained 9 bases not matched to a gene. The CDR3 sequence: CAWSVDLAGGAGQFF. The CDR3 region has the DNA TGTGCCTGGAGTGTAGACCTAGCGGGAGGGGCAGGGCAGTTCTTC.